This TCR beta chain came from a study of cytomegalovirus exposure and HLA in healthy donors. Here immunoSEQ multiplex PCR was the method, and the copy in TCRdb shows in-frame clones only, minus some. The profile shows 90,000 to 150,000 clones, 85% to 90% of them singletons. Overall study results and limits: According to a subsequent analysis, TCR clusters from the first cohort were inclined to appear together in the roughly 120 validation repertoires.

This clone was counted once. Its antigen is currently unknown. The V gene lost 2 bases and the J gene lost 0 bases, with 13 bases spanning the gap. Germline CDR1 is SGHNT and CDR2 is YYREEE (reference sequence). The CDR3 sequence is 16 residues long. An approximately 130-subject validation cohort, separate from the roughly 670-subject first cohort, supplied the donors. Sequencing was performed on PBMCs. The receptor comes from a woman between 18 and 29 years old in good health and CMV-seropositive. The gene calls are TRBV5-4 and TRBJ2-3, with D unresolved. The CDR3 loop reads CASSFGWAASTDTQYF. Here the CDR3 DNA reads TGTGCCAGCAGCTTTGGTTGGGCAGCTAGCACAGATACGCAGTATTTT. The full variable domain, rest sourced from reference TRBV5-4 and TRBJ2-3, is ETGVTQSPTHLIKTRGQQVTLRCSSQSGHNTVSWYQQALGQGPQFIFQYYREEENGRGNFPPRFSGLQFPNYSSELNVNALELDDSALYLCASSFGWAASTDTQYFGPGTRLTVL.